The 32 T cell receptor beta chains listed next were all sequenced from one sample in a study of CD8 T cells in ankylosing spondylitis. MiXCR, applied by TCRdb to the 5' RACE reads, yields one record per CDR3 protein. The sample consists of some 38,000 distinct CDR3 sequences, approximately 3% of them appearing once. The sequenced sample was blood, either unsorted or a sorted T cell fraction (not recorded which). Receptor source: a male donor with ankylosing spondylitis or in good health (not recorded which).

This clonotype was seen repeatedly, ten times or more. V usage is TRBV9 and J usage is TRBJ1-1; TRBD1 is a possible D gene (5 bases). V lost 0 bases, J lost 5 bases, and 11 bases lay in between. CDR1 and CDR2 from the germline V gene are SGDLS and YYNGEE. This CDR3 spans 14 amino acids. The CDR3 reads CASSVGPGETEAFF. The CDR3 nucleotides read TGTGCCAGCAGCGTAGGCCCGGGGGAGACTGAAGCTTTCTTT. Full variable domain (outside the CDR3, taken from reference TRBV9 and TRBJ1-1): DSGVTQTPKHLITATGQRVTLRCSPRSGDLSVYWYQQSLDQGLQFLIQYYNGEERAKGNILERFSAQQFPDLHSELNLSSLELGDSALYFCASSVGPGETEAFFGQGTRLTVV.

In its sample, this clonotype was seen many times. The genes are TRBV9 and TRBJ1-2, with a weak D call TRBD1 (5 bases). With 4 bases removed from V and 4 bases from J, the gap between germline ends came to 20 bases. The CDR3 extends over 16 amino acids. Germline assignment: CDR1 SGDLS and CDR2 YYNGEE. As DNA, the CDR3 is TGTGCCAGCAGCCCCCAGGGTGACGGGTACGGCTATGGCTACACCTTC. This encodes CASSPQGDGYGYGYTF.

This clonotype was observed many times. The chain recombines TRBV9 with TRBJ2-1; D is ambiguous. V was trimmed by 4 bases and J by 6 bases, leaving 14 bases between them. Germline-derived CDR1 and CDR2 are SGDLS and YYNGEE. The CDR3 is 14 amino acids. CDR3 protein: CASSSPSVANEQFF. The DNA for the CDR3 is TGTGCCAGCAGCTCCCCCTCGGTGGCCAATGAGCAGTTCTTC.

This clonotype occurred many times. This chain uses TRBV7-9 with TRBJ2-7; D is perhaps TRBD2 (8 bases). Germline CDR1 is SEHNR and CDR2 is FQNEAQ (reference sequence). The V and J ends lost 5 bases and 0 bases respectively, with 26 bases between them. The CDR3 spans 19 residues. The CDR3 spells CASSALLKRREGASYEQYV. The DNA for the CDR3 is TGTGCCAGCAGCGCGCTACTGAAACGTCGGGAGGGGGCCTCCTACGAGCAGTACGTC.

This clonotype was picked up many times. This chain links TRBV9 with TRBJ2-2; D unresolved. V was clipped by 3 bases and J by 1 base, with 7 bases between them. CDR1 is SGDLS, CDR2 YYNGEE, per germline. The CDR3 runs 14 residues. In DNA form, the CDR3 reads TGTGCCAGCAGCGCGCACCTGAACACCGGGGAGCTGTTTTTT. Amino acid sequence: CASSAHLNTGELFF.

This clonotype came up many times. The gene calls are TRBV24-1 and TRBJ2-7, with a weak D call TRBD1 (5 bases). Germline loops: CDR1 KGHDR, CDR2 SFDVKD. CDR3 length: 14 amino acids. V lost 5 bases and J 2 bases, leaving 12 bases between the germline ends. The CDR3 nucleotides are TGTGCCACCAGTGTCAGCAGGGAACCCTACGAGCAGTACGTC. Translated, it gives CATSVSREPYEQYV.

This clonotype came up many times. The V gene is TRBV9, the J gene TRBJ1-3; weak D call: TRBD1 (5 bases). The CDR3 is made up of 17 amino acids. Germline assignment: CDR1 SGDLS and CDR2 YYNGEE. With 2 bases removed from V and 0 bases from J, the gap between germline ends came to 15 bases. The CDR3 DNA sequence: TGTGCCAGCAGCGTTGGGGACCTTACCTTCTCTGGAAACACCATATATTTT. Its protein product is CASSVGDLTFSGNTIYF.

In its sample, this clonotype was seen a few times. The chain carries TRBV9 and TRBJ2-5; TRBD1 is a possible D gene (5 bases). V shed 0 bases and J shed 5 bases, with 11 bases lying between them. This CDR3 contains 14 residues. The germline V gene has CDR1 SGDLS and CDR2 YYNGEE. The CDR3 spells CASSVEGVGETQYF. CDR3 in DNA: TGTGCCAGCAGCGTAGAAGGGGTTGGGGAGACCCAGTACTTC.

This clonotype was detected many times. The V call is TRBV14, the J call TRBJ2-7; D is unresolved. This CDR3 region has 15 residues. Per the germline V gene, CDR1 is SGHDN and CDR2 is FVKESK. V was shortened by 9 bases and J by 4 bases, with 22 bases between the two germline ends. CDR3 DNA: TGTGCCAGTCCGCCAAGGGCCCTCTGGCTTTACGAGCAGTACGTC. Amino acid sequence: CASPPRALWLYEQYV.

Ten or more counts support this clonotype. The chain employs TRBV9 and TRBJ2-3, with D possibly being TRBD1 or TRBD2 (6 bases each). This CDR3 is 16 amino acids long. The germline gives CDR1 SGDLS, CDR2 YYNGEE. The V gene lost 4 bases and the J gene lost 1 base, with 16 bases spanning the gap. CDR3: CASSLGGRIGTDTQYF. The CDR3 nucleotides are TGTGCCAGCAGCCTTGGGGGGCGCATCGGCACAGATACGCAGTATTTT.

Many counts were recorded for this clonotype. CDR3 nucleotide sequence: TGTGCCAGCAGCGTAGAGGCTCTCAAAGGAGATACGCAGTATTTT. Translation gives CASSVEALKGDTQYF. This chain links TRBV9 with TRBJ2-3; D is uncertain. The V end was cut by 0 bases, the J end by 5 bases, with 13 bases between. Germline CDR1 reads SGDLS; CDR2 reads YYNGEE. CDR3 length: 15 amino acids.

There are many counts of this clonotype. The J gene is TRBJ2-3, the V gene TRBV9, with 7 positions matching TRBD2. The CDR3 is 15 amino acids. The V segment lost 4 bases and the J segment 2 bases; nucleotides outside the gene matches: 7. Germline-derived CDR1 and CDR2 are SGDLS and YYNGEE. The CDR3 is CASSLGLGFTDTQYF. In nucleotides, the CDR3 is TGTGCCAGCAGCCTCGGACTAGGCTTCACAGATACGCAGTATTTT.

This clonotype was seen at least ten times. The V and J genes are TRBV9 and TRBJ1-1, with D perhaps TRBD1 (5 bases). The CDR3 extends over 14 amino acids. Germline assignment: CDR1 SGDLS and CDR2 YYNGEE. With 0 bases removed from V and 6 bases from J, the gap between germline ends came to 12 bases. The CDR3 region has the DNA TGTGCCAGCAGCGTAGGTGGGGGGTTACCTGAAGCTTTCTTT. This sequence encodes CASSVGGGLPEAFF.

At least ten counts were recorded for this clonotype. The V gene is TRBV9, the J gene TRBJ1-3, with no clear D. The length of the CDR3 is 15 residues. CDR1 and CDR2 from the germline V gene are SGDLS and YYNGEE. The V gene lost 4 bases and the J gene lost 1 base, with 12 bases spanning the gap. CDR3 nucleotides: TGTGCCAGCAGCCCTCACGCTCTGTCTGGAAACACCATATATTTT. Protein sequence: CASSPHALSGNTIYF. The full variable domain, completed using reference TRBV9 and TRBJ1-3, is DSGVTQTPKHLITATGQRVTLRCSPRSGDLSVYWYQQSLDQGLQFLIQYYNGEERAKGNILERFSAQQFPDLHSELNLSSLELGDSALYFCASSPHALSGNTIYFGEGSWLTVV.

In its sample, this clonotype was seen many times. The V gene is TRBV9, the J gene TRBJ2-3; TRBD1 is a possible D gene (5 bases). The V gene's germline CDR1 is SGDLS and CDR2 YYNGEE. The CDR3 sequence is 16 residues long. Trimming took 0 bases from V and 0 from J, leaving 11 bases between them. The CDR3 here is CASSVGTSGSTDTQYF. CDR3 nucleotide sequence: TGTGCCAGCAGCGTAGGGACATCAGGAAGCACAGATACGCAGTATTTT.

This clonotype was seen at least ten times. The genes are TRBV9 and TRBJ2-1; TRBD2 is a possible D gene (5 bases). Germline V gene sequence: CDR1 SGDLS, CDR2 YYNGEE. V was pared by 3 bases and J by 3 bases, with 13 bases between. There are 15 residues in the CDR3. The CDR3 DNA reads TGTGCCAGCAGCGCAATGCCTCGGGGCTACAATGAGCAGTTCTTC. It codes for CASSAMPRGYNEQFF.

The sample holds a few counts of this clonotype. The chain couples TRBV9 to TRBJ2-1; TRBD2 agrees at 9 bases. Germline CDR1 SGDLS, CDR2 YYNGEE. The CDR3 is 17 amino acids. After removal of 0 bases from V and 3 bases from J, the junction contained 7 bases not matched to a gene. CDR3 sequence: CASSVGLAGTYYNEQFF. Written as DNA, the CDR3 is TGTGCCAGCAGCGTAGGGCTAGCGGGGACCTACTACAATGAGCAGTTCTTC.

This clonotype was counted ten times or more. This chain links TRBV9 with TRBJ2-6; D gene uncertain. Trimming cost V 0 bases and J 3 bases, with 10 bases left between them. Germline-derived CDR1 and CDR2 are SGDLS and YYNGEE. The CDR3 has 16 residues. CDR3 loop: CASSVGVGVGANVLTF. In nucleotides, the CDR3 is TGTGCCAGCAGCGTAGGGGTTGGAGTTGGGGCCAACGTCCTGACTTTC.

The sample holds many counts of this clonotype. The chain links TRBV9 to TRBJ1-5, with D uncertain. V was shortened by 0 bases and J by 7 bases, with 8 bases between the two germline ends. Germline V gives CDR1 SGDLS, CDR2 YYNGEE. This CDR3 comprises 13 residues. The DNA of the CDR3 is TGTGCCAGCAGCGTAGCTGGTGGGCAGCCCCAGCATTTT. This codes for CASSVAGGQPQHF.

Many counts were recorded for this clonotype. The chain uses TRBV9 and TRBJ2-2; TRBD1 might be the D (5 bases). CDR1 is SGDLS, CDR2 YYNGEE, per germline. Trimming shortened V by 0 bases and J by 2 bases, and 11 bases separated the two germline ends. The CDR3 is 16 residues long. CDR3 DNA sequence: TGTGCCAGCAGCGTAGGGGCCAGGGTAAACACCGGGGAGCTGTTTTTT. Its translation is CASSVGARVNTGELFF.

This rearrangement joins TRBV9 to TRBJ1-2; 7 bases fit TRBD1. J gave up 4 bases and V 4 bases, and 7 bases lay outside the gene matches. The CDR3 consists of 14 residues. Germline V CDR1 and CDR2: SGDLS, YYNGEE. CDR3 sequence: CASSLRDSSYGYTF. DNA of the CDR3: TGTGCCAGCAGCCTCCGGGACAGCTCCTATGGCTACACCTTC.

This clonotype was observed at least ten times. The chain recombines TRBV9 with TRBJ1-6; TRBD1 might be the D (5 bases). This CDR3 region has 15 residues. Trimming cost V 0 bases and J 6 bases, with 10 bases left between them. Germline V gene lookup returns CDR1 SGDLS and CDR2 YYNGEE. The CDR3 sequence: CASSVGGNGNSPLHF. The CDR3 DNA reads TGTGCCAGCAGCGTAGGGGGGAATGGTAATTCACCCCTCCACTTT.

In this sample, this clonotype turned up many times. This chain connects TRBV9 to TRBJ1-1; D perhaps matches TRBD1 (6 bases). The CDR3 contains 16 residues. The V gene lost 4 bases and the J gene lost 1 base, with 17 bases spanning the gap. From germline, CDR1 is SGDLS and CDR2 YYNGEE. CDR3 loop: CASSRLGTGWNTEAFF. CDR3 nucleotides: TGTGCCAGCAGCCGGTTGGGAACAGGGTGGAACACTGAAGCTTTCTTT.

There are many counts of this clonotype. This chain joins TRBV9 and TRBJ1-1; no reliable D call. Germline CDR1 SGDLS, CDR2 YYNGEE. Trimming pared 5 bases from V and 1 base from J, leaving 6 bases between. The CDR3 extends over 12 amino acids. CDR3 protein: CASSGRNTEAFF. CDR3 in DNA: TGTGCCAGCAGTGGCAGGAACACTGAAGCTTTCTTT.

There are many counts of this clonotype. The chain links TRBV9 to TRBJ2-2; 11 nucleotides agree with TRBD2. Germline V gives CDR1 SGDLS, CDR2 YYNGEE. The CDR3 has 16 amino acids. V lost 0 bases and J lost 7; bases outside the gene matches: 5. The DNA for the CDR3 is TGTGCCAGCAGCGTAGAGGTAGCGGGGGGGCACGGGGAGCTGTTTTTT. The encoded protein is CASSVEVAGGHGELFF.

This clonotype has ten or more counts. This chain links TRBV9 with TRBJ2-1; possible D gene TRBD2, 7 bases. V was clipped by 4 bases and J by 7 bases, with 30 bases between them. The CDR3 length is 19 residues. Germline V gives CDR1 SGDLS, CDR2 YYNGEE. CDR3 sequence (DNA): TGTGCCAGCAGCTCAGCGGGACTTAGCTCCACCCTTACAGGGAATGAGCAGTTCTTC. Translation gives CASSSAGLSSTLTGNEQFF.

J is TRBJ1-6 and V is TRBV9; D is perhaps TRBD1 (6 bases). V lost 1 base and J 7 bases, leaving 9 bases between the germline ends. This CDR3 spans 14 amino acids. The germline V gene encodes CDR1 SGDLS and CDR2 YYNGEE. The CDR3 reads CASSVRQANSPLHF. The DNA for the CDR3 is TGTGCCAGCAGCGTAAGACAGGCGAATTCACCCCTCCACTTT.

At least ten counts were recorded for this clonotype. The gene calls are TRBV9 and TRBJ2-6; D is possibly TRBD1 (5 bases). Trimming removed 0 bases at V and 3 bases at J, with 13 bases between. The CDR3 totals 17 residues. Looked up from germline, CDR1 is SGDLS and CDR2 is YYNGEE. This CDR3 is CASSVGQRFVGANVLTF. CDR3 bases: TGTGCCAGCAGCGTAGGACAGCGCTTTGTTGGGGCCAACGTCCTGACTTTC. The variable domain in full, completed from reference TRBV9 and TRBJ2-6, reads DSGVTQTPKHLITATGQRVTLRCSPRSGDLSVYWYQQSLDQGLQFLIQYYNGEERAKGNILERFSAQQFPDLHSELNLSSLELGDSALYFCASSVGQRFVGANVLTFGAGSRLTVL.

The chain recombines TRBV9 with TRBJ2-1; 10 nucleotides match TRBD2. V lost 0 bases, J lost 8 bases, and 8 bases stayed unmatched. This CDR3 has 16 amino acids. Looked up from germline, CDR1 is SGDLS and CDR2 is YYNGEE. The CDR3 coding sequence is TGTGCCAGCAGCGTAGCTGAGCGGGGGGGCCTCGATGAGCAGTTCTTC. It specifies CASSVAERGGLDEQFF.

This clonotype has ten or more counts. The chain is built from TRBV9 and TRBJ2-5, with 11 bases aligning to TRBD2. Germline V lookup: CDR1 SGDLS, CDR2 YYNGEE. V was clipped by 0 bases and J by 10 bases; unmatched bases: 5. The CDR3 extends over 14 amino acids. The CDR3 is CASSVGGTSGFQYF. For the CDR3, the DNA is TGTGCCAGCAGCGTAGGAGGGACTAGCGGTTTCCAGTACTTC.

This clonotype appeared many times. The V gene is TRBV9, the J gene TRBJ2-1; unclear D gene. The V end was cut by 4 bases, the J end by 12 bases, with 20 bases between. The CDR3 consists of 14 residues. Germline V gene data show CDR1 as SGDLS and CDR2 as YYNGEE. The CDR3 coding sequence is TGTGCCAGCAGCCCCAACCTCCGTAGCTTGGGGCAGTTCTTC. This translates into CASSPNLRSLGQFF.

At least ten counts were recorded for this clonotype. This chain connects TRBV9 to TRBJ2-2; 11 bases align to TRBD2. This CDR3 has 13 amino acids. The trim removed 9 bases at V and 5 bases at J, leaving 3 bases unmatched. Germline V gene sequence: CDR1 SGDLS, CDR2 YYNGEE. CDR3 loop: CATTSGRTGELFF. DNA for the CDR3: TGTGCCACCACTAGCGGGAGAACCGGGGAGCTGTTTTTT.